The rows below give T cell receptor beta chains drawn from one sample of a study of control samples from healthy donors and cancer patients. The protocol was immunoSEQ multiplex PCR, while the TCRdb copy is restricted to in-frame clones and leaves out a portion. In the table there are some 120,000 clones, over 85% of which are singletons. The sequenced sample consisted of blood. Source of these receptors: a man younger than 40 in good health. Each CDR3 is given with its conserved first and last residue. A D gene is named only where the DNA matches it firmly. Rows give clone size only sometimes, using once, few, many, or a class for an expanded clone.

cdr3_aa cdr3_nt d_call v_call clone_size j_call
CATSRRTGQPQHF TGTGCCACCAGCAGGAGGACGGGTCAGCCCCAGCATTTT NA TRBV15 few TRBJ1-5
CASSLTQNTEAFF TGTGCCAGCAGCTTGACCCAGAACACTGAAGCTTTCTTT NA TRBV5-4 NA TRBJ1-1
CAVLLSGDTQYF TGTGCCGTCTTGCTGTCAGGGGATACGCAGTATTTT NA TRBV2 NA TRBJ2-3
CASSQDNPLGSRLKLAFF TGTGCCAGCAGCCAAGACAACCCCTTAGGCAGCCGATTGAAGCTAGCTTTCTTT NA TRBV3-1/TRBV3-2 NA TRBJ1-1
CASSIGNSPLHF TGTGCCAGCTCGATTGGAAATTCACCCCTCCACTTT NA TRBV12-3/TRBV12-4 NA TRBJ1-6
CASSQGGGASNQPQHF TGTGCCAGCAGCCAAGGAGGGGGCGCGAGCAATCAGCCCCAGCATTTT TRBD1 TRBV3-1/TRBV3-2 NA TRBJ1-5
CASSRPGQNTGELFF TGCGCCAGCAGCCGACCGGGACAGAACACCGGGGAGCTGTTTTTT NA TRBV4-1 NA TRBJ2-2
CASSQGFSGNTIYF TGTGCCAGCAGCCAAGGGTTCTCTGGAAACACCATATATTTT NA TRBV3-1/TRBV3-2 NA TRBJ1-3
CAWSVRLRDANGNTIYF TGTGCCTGGAGTGTACGTTTACGGGACGCTAATGGAAACACCATATATTTT NA TRBV30 NA TRBJ1-3
CASSPWTGEAFF TGTGCCAGTAGTCCATGGACTGGGGAAGCTTTCTTT NA TRBV19 few TRBJ1-1
CAWSKSARRELFF TGTGCCTGGAGTAAATCAGCCCGCCGGGAGCTGTTTTTT NA TRBV30 NA TRBJ2-2
CASSYSPTSRGYTF TGTGCCAGCAGTTACTCGCCCACGAGTCGTGGCTACACCTTC NA TRBV6-5 once TRBJ1-2
CASSVESQGGMETQYF TGTGCCAGCAGCGTAGAGTCTCAGGGGGGAATGGAGACCCAGTACTTC NA TRBV9 NA TRBJ2-5
CASSPSGTSGQETQYF TGTGCCAGCAGTCCCTCCGGGACTAGCGGGCAAGAGACCCAGTACTTC TRBD2 TRBV6-4 NA TRBJ2-5
CASSSPGQYNSPLHF TGTGCCAGCAGCTCTCCGGGACAATATAATTCACCCCTCCACTTT NA TRBV5-6 NA TRBJ1-6
CASSQALPINSPLHF TGTGCCAGCAGCCAAGCCCTCCCAATTAATTCACCCCTCCACTTT NA TRBV3-1/TRBV3-2 NA TRBJ1-6
CASSPRPEGAAFF TGTGCCAGCAGCCCACGACCCGAGGGGGCAGCTTTCTTT TRBD1 TRBV11-3 NA TRBJ1-1
CASSSTRDSPLHF TGTGCCAGCAGCTCAACAAGGGATTCACCCCTCCACTTT NA TRBV7-9 NA TRBJ1-6
CASVEGAAGNTIYF TGTGCCAGTGTGGAGGGGGCGGCAGGAAACACCATATATTTT TRBD1 TRBV3-1/TRBV3-2 NA TRBJ1-3
CASSYEGEGGNTIYF TGTGCCAGCAGTTATGAAGGGGAAGGAGGAAACACCATATATTTT NA TRBV6-5 NA TRBJ1-3
CASSEWGQGKANEKLFF TGTGCCAGCAGTGAATGGGGTCAGGGTAAGGCTAATGAAAAACTGTTTTTT NA TRBV25-1 NA TRBJ1-4
CASSSRGRLTDTQYF TGTGCCAGCAGCTCGCGGGGGCGACTAACAGATACGCAGTATTTT NA TRBV7-2 NA TRBJ2-3
CASSRDRGDTQYF TGTGCCAGCAGCCGGGACAGGGGCGATACGCAGTATTTT TRBD1 TRBV6-5 once TRBJ2-3
CASSPGTASRELFF TGCGCCAGCAGCCCCGGGACAGCCTCCCGGGAGCTGTTTTTT TRBD1 TRBV5-1 NA TRBJ2-2
CASSFDRAGEAFF TGTGCCAGCAGTTTCGATAGGGCAGGGGAGGCTTTCTTT NA TRBV2 NA TRBJ1-1
CASSSLTDNNEKLFF TGTGCCAGCAGCTCCTTGACAGATAATAATGAAAAACTGTTTTTT NA TRBV11-2 NA TRBJ1-4
CASSHPDRGRGNTIYF TGTGCCAGCAGCCACCCCGACAGGGGGAGAGGAAACACCATATATTTT TRBD1 TRBV11-2 NA TRBJ1-3
CASSSSRTGGEEQFF TGTGCCAGCAGCTCCTCCCGAACGGGAGGAGAGGAGCAGTTCTTC TRBD2 TRBV7-9 NA TRBJ2-1
CASSFGPDTQYF TGTGCCAGCAGTTTTGGGCCAGATACGCAGTATTTT NA TRBV28 NA TRBJ2-3
CASSPIEGSYGYTF TGTGCCAGCTCACCTATCGAGGGGTCCTATGGCTACACCTTC NA TRBV18 NA TRBJ1-2
CSVEGRYRNTEAFF TGCAGCGTTGAAGGGAGGTACAGGAACACTGAAGCTTTCTTT NA TRBV29-1 NA TRBJ1-1
CASSGTETQYF TGTGCCAGCAGTGGAACGGAGACCCAGTACTTC NA TRBV2 NA TRBJ2-5
CSASDKYTEAFF TGCAGTGCTAGTGACAAATACACTGAAGCTTTCTTT NA TRBV20-1 NA TRBJ1-1
CASSPGLGASSSGNTIYF TGCGCCAGCAGCCCGGGTTTGGGAGCCTCCTCCTCTGGAAACACCATATATTTT NA TRBV5-1 once TRBJ1-3
CASSLAGQGGQPQHF TGCGCCAGCAGCTTGGCCGGACAGGGTGGCCAGCCCCAGCATTTT TRBD1 TRBV5-1 NA TRBJ1-5
CASSVEASGGEQYF TGTGCCAGCAGCGTAGAAGCTAGCGGGGGGGAGCAGTACTTC TRBD2 TRBV9 NA TRBJ2-7
CASSVVGTGGADGYTF TGTGCCAGCAGCGTAGTTGGGACAGGGGGCGCGGATGGCTACACCTTC TRBD1 TRBV9 NA TRBJ1-2
CASSDSTSGGRPDTQYF TGTGCCAGCAGTGACTCGACTAGCGGGGGGAGGCCAGATACGCAGTATTTT TRBD2 TRBV6-4 NA TRBJ2-3
CASSLYGTGDGYTF TGTGCCAGCAGTTTATATGGGACAGGGGATGGCTACACCTTC TRBD1 TRBV27 NA TRBJ1-2
CSVEVRQGADYGYTF TGCAGCGTTGAAGTACGACAGGGGGCTGACTATGGCTACACCTTC TRBD1 TRBV29-1 NA TRBJ1-2
CASSESRQGGNTIYF TGTGCCAGCAGTGAGAGTCGGCAGGGTGGAAACACCATATATTTT NA TRBV2 NA TRBJ1-3
CASSGGISSYEQYF TGCGCCAGCAGCGGGGGGATTAGCTCCTACGAGCAGTACTTC NA TRBV5-1 NA TRBJ2-7
CASRAGLLDGYTF TGTGCCAGCCGAGCGGGTCTCCTGGATGGCTACACCTTC NA TRBV25-1 once TRBJ1-2
CASSQVPAGYNGYTF TGCGCCAGCAGCCAAGTACCTGCAGGGTACAATGGCTACACCTTC NA TRBV4-1 NA TRBJ1-2
CASSEPTSGVYEQYF TGTGCCAGCAGTGAACCGACTAGCGGGGTCTACGAGCAGTACTTC TRBD2 TRBV6-1 NA TRBJ2-7
CASGPGLTGGETQYF TGTGCTAGTGGCCCCGGACTCACAGGGGGAGAGACCCAGTACTTC TRBD1 TRBV12-5 NA TRBJ2-5
CASSLKLGGQPQHF TGCGCCAGCAGCTTGAAACTCGGGGGTCAGCCCCAGCATTTT NA TRBV5-1 NA TRBJ1-5
CASSLGISGGAADTQYF TGTGCCAGCAGCTTAGGGATTAGCGGGGGGGCGGCGGATACGCAGTATTTT TRBD2 TRBV7-7 NA TRBJ2-3
CASSSGQGRAEAFF TGCGCCAGCAGCTCAGGACAGGGGAGGGCTGAAGCTTTCTTT TRBD1 TRBV5-1 NA TRBJ1-1
CASSLIWGGQETQYF TGTGCCAGCAGCTTAATCTGGGGCGGACAAGAGACCCAGTACTTC NA TRBV7-6 NA TRBJ2-5